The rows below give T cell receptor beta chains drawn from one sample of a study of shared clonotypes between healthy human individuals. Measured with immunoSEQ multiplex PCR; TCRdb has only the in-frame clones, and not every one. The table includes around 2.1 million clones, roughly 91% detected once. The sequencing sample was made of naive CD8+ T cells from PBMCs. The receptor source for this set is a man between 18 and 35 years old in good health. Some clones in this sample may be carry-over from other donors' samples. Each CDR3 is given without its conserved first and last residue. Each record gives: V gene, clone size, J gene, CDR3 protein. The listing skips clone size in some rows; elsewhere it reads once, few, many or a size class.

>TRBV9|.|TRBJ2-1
ASSPRRGLANNEQF
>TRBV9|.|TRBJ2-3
ASSPSSGRASGDTQY
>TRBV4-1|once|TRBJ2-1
ASSQEGGFYNEQF
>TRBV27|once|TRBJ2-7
ASSRGGGRLPEQY
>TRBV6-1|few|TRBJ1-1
ASMAGPTEAF
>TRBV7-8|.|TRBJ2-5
ASRTLKAGVVGRETQY
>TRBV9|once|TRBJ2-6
ASSGTRDTSPSGANVLT
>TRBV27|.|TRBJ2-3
ASRNGLGSTDTQY
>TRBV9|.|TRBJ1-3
ASSATQSSGNTIY
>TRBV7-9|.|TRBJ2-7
ASSLPSSYEQY
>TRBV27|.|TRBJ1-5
ASSQSPGGQPQH
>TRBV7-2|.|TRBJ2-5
ASSFRVGEETQY
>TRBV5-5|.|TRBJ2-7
ASSLGDYEQY
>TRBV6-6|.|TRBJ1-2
ASSLNRVYGYT
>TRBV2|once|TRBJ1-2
ASSETRDRDGYT
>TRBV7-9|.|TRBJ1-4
ASRPPGGGEKLF
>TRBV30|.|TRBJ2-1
AWSPTRTGFHEQF
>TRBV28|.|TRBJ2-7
ASSLNRPRQGHISYEQY
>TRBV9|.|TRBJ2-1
ASSVGIVKREYGDEQF
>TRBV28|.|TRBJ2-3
ASSLVDYPSTDTQY
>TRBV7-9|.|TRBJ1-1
ASSLVLAHEAF
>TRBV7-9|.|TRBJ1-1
ASSPRLTYTEAF